A single sample gave rise to the 27 T cell receptor beta chains below, sequenced in a study of somatic mutations in cytotoxic T cells in rheumatoid arthritis. Measured with immunoSEQ multiplex PCR; TCRdb has only the in-frame clones, and not every one. Of 16,000 or so clones listed, more than 75% are singletons. Sequencing input: CD8+ T cells sorted from blood. Receptors were obtained from an adult with rheumatoid arthritis.

This clone is labeled medium-sized. V and J are TRBV5-4 and TRBJ2-6; TRBD1 might be the D (6 bases). The V gene lost 0 bases and the J gene lost 1 base, with 11 bases spanning the gap. This CDR3 region has 17 residues. The germline V gene encodes CDR1 SGHNT and CDR2 YYREEE (reference sequence). The chain's CDR3 is CASSLVLTGSGANVLTF. CDR3 DNA sequence: TGTGCCAGCAGCTTGGTCCTGACAGGTTCTGGGGCCAACGTCCTGACTTTC. Drawing the rest from reference TRBV5-4 and TRBJ2-6, the complete variable domain is ETGVTQSPTHLIKTRGQQVTLRCSSQSGHNTVSWYQQALGQGPQFIFQYYREEENGRGNFPPRFSGLQFPNYSSELNVNALELDDSALYLCASSLVLTGSGANVLTFGAGSRLTVL.

The chain joins TRBV27 to TRBJ2-6; no definite D call. The CDR3 is 11 amino acids. CDR1 MNHEY and CDR2 SMNVEV come from the germline V gene (reference sequence). V was trimmed by 8 bases and J by 1 base, leaving 0 bases between them. CDR3 region: CASSGANVLTF. CDR3 DNA sequence: TGTGCCAGCTCTGGGGCCAACGTCCTGACTTTC. Full variable domain (outside the CDR3, taken from reference TRBV27 and TRBJ2-6): EAQVTQNPRYLITVTGKKLTVTCSQNMNHEYMSWYRQDPGLGLRQIYYSMNVEVTDKGDVPEGYKVSRKEKRNFPLILESPSPNQTSLYFCASSGANVLTFGAGSRLTVL.

The chain combines TRBV18 with TRBJ2-1; no clear D gene. The germline gives CDR1 KGHSH, CDR2 LQKENI. The CDR3 is 16 amino acids. Trimming stripped 0 bases from V and 5 bases from J, with 14 bases between. The CDR3 is CASSPPAGNLNNEQFF. In DNA form, the CDR3 reads TGTGCCAGCTCACCACCGGCAGGTAACCTAAACAATGAGCAGTTCTTC. Combining the CDR3 with reference TRBV18 and TRBJ2-1 gives the whole variable domain NAGVMQNPRHLVRRRGQEARLRCSPMKGHSHVYWYRQLPEEGLKFMVYLQKENIIDESGMPKERFSAEFPKEGPSILRIQQVVRGDSAAYFCASSPPAGNLNNEQFFGPGTRLTVL.

V and J are TRBV19 and TRBJ2-7; TRBD2 matches 7 bases. CDR1 and CDR2 from the germline V gene are LNHDA and SQIVND (reference sequence). The CDR3 is 15 residues long. After removal of 1 base from V and 4 bases from J, the junction contained 7 bases not matched to a gene. CDR3 bases: TGTGCCAGTAGTATAGGCGGGAGAGGCGGTTACGAGCAGTACTTC. Translated: CASSIGGRGGYEQYF.

This rearrangement joins TRBV19 to TRBJ2-1, with 7 bases aligning to TRBD1. The CDR3 is 15 amino acids. Trimming took 9 bases from V and 3 from J; bases not matched to a gene: 11. Germline values: CDR1 LNHDA, CDR2 SQIVND (reference sequence). The CDR3 here is CASHTGDSIYNEQFF. CDR3 nucleotide sequence: TGTGCCAGCCATACCGGGGACAGCATCTACAATGAGCAGTTCTTC.

The chain combines TRBV6-6 with TRBJ2-1, with TRBD2 identical over 12 bases. The germline V gene encodes CDR1 MNHNY and CDR2 SVGAGI (reference sequence). The CDR3 extends over 15 amino acids. V was pared by 6 bases and J by 8 bases, with 8 bases of the junction left unmatched. CDR3 in DNA: TGTGCCAGCAGCAATCTAGCGGGAGGGCCGGATGAGCAGTTCTTC. Amino acid sequence: CASSNLAGGPDEQFF.

J is TRBJ1-2 and V is TRBV25-1; tentative D call: TRBD1 (5 bases). From germline, CDR1 is MGHDK and CDR2 SYGVNS. This CDR3 is built from 14 residues. Trimming stripped 2 bases from V and 2 bases from J, with 9 bases between. CDR3 region: CASSEQGPNYGYTF. For the CDR3, the DNA is TGTGCCAGCAGTGAACAGGGCCCCAACTATGGCTACACCTTC.

This clone was observed a single time. The chain uses TRBV19 and TRBJ2-1, with 9 bases fitting TRBD2. J lost 4 bases, V lost 6 bases, and 4 bases had no gene match. Germline V lookup: CDR1 LNHDA, CDR2 SQIVND (reference sequence). The CDR3 covers 14 residues. CDR3 in DNA: TGTGCCAGTAGACAGGCGGGAGGGTACAATGAGCAGTTCTTC. Protein sequence: CASRQAGGYNEQFF.

The CDR3 loop is CASSLRGSQSTGELFF. The CDR3 DNA sequence: TGTGCCAGCAGCTTAAGAGGATCACAGTCCACCGGGGAGCTGTTTTTT. The rearrangement joins TRBV7-3 to TRBJ2-2; D is unclear. The ends were cut back, 1 base at V and 4 bases at J, with 13 bases in the middle. This CDR3 is 16 amino acids long. The germline gives CDR1 SGHTA, CDR2 FQGTGA.

The V call is TRBV4-1, the J call TRBJ2-1; no clear D. Germline V gene lookup returns CDR1 MGHRA and CDR2 YSYEKL. The CDR3 totals 15 residues. The ends were cut back, 5 bases at V and 6 bases at J, with 17 bases in the middle. CDR3 loop: CASSVRALNLNEQFF. CDR3 bases: TGCGCCAGCAGCGTCCGGGCCCTGAACCTCAATGAGCAGTTCTTC.

The chain carries TRBV29-1 and TRBJ2-5; 9 bases line up with TRBD2. V gave up 7 bases and J gave up 5 bases; unmatched junction bases: 14. Germline V CDR1 and CDR2: SQVTM, ANQGSEA. CDR3 length: 15 residues. CDR3 loop: CSAAASGIPGETQYF. The DNA of the CDR3 is TGCAGCGCCGCGGCTAGCGGGATCCCCGGGGAGACCCAGTACTTC.

The chain has TRBV9 and TRBJ2-6; TRBD2 agrees at 7 bases. V gave up 2 bases and J gave up 1 base; unmatched junction bases: 0. Per germline, CDR1 SGDLS and CDR2 YYNGEE. There are 15 residues in the CDR3. The CDR3 region has the DNA TGTGCCAGCAGCGTCGGGAGGTCTGGGGCCAACGTCCTGACTTTC. Translating gives CASSVGRSGANVLTF. The whole variable domain, filled in from reference TRBV9 and TRBJ2-6, reads DSGVTQTPKHLITATGQRVTLRCSPRSGDLSVYWYQQSLDQGLQFLIQYYNGEERAKGNILERFSAQQFPDLHSELNLSSLELGDSALYFCASSVGRSGANVLTFGAGSRLTVL.

In this sample, this clone turned up once. V is TRBV27 and J is TRBJ2-2; either TRBD1 or TRBD2 may fit D (7 bases each). This CDR3 is 16 amino acids long. Germline-derived CDR1 and CDR2 are MNHEY and SMNVEV (reference sequence). V dropped 2 bases and J dropped 5 bases, with 15 bases sitting between them. As DNA, the CDR3 is TGTGCCAGCAGTTTACTCGGCAGGGGGGGGACCGGGGAGCTGTTTTTT. Its translation: CASSLLGRGGTGELFF.

The chain combines TRBV10-2 with TRBJ2-7; D gene ambiguous. Trimming pared 4 bases from V and 1 base from J, leaving 8 bases between. The CDR3 is made up of 13 amino acids. Germline CDR1 and CDR2: WSHSY and SAAADI. For the CDR3, the DNA is TGCGCCAGCAGTGTAGGTATTTCCTACGAGCAGTACTTC. This codes for CASSVGISYEQYF.

The chain employs TRBV7-9 and TRBJ2-1, with D possibly matching TRBD1 (6 bases). Trimming stripped 1 base from V and 5 bases from J, with 9 bases between. The CDR3 has 14 residues. CDR1 is SEHNR and CDR2 is FQNEAQ in the germline V gene (reference sequence). The CDR3 protein is CASSLGGGNNEQFF. CDR3 nucleotides: TGTGCCAGCAGCTTAGGAGGGGGTAACAATGAGCAGTTCTTC.

This rearrangement joins TRBV14 to TRBJ1-2; maybe TRBD1 (6 bases). The CDR3 covers 17 residues. The germline V and J ends were trimmed by 2 bases and 4 bases, with 20 bases remaining between them. Germline CDR1 is SGHDN and CDR2 is FVKESK. The CDR3, as DNA: TGTGCCAGCAGCCAACGAACGACAGGCGGTCTGATCTATGGCTACACCTTC. Amino acids: CASSQRTTGGLIYGYTF. Looking up the rest from reference TRBV14 and TRBJ1-2 gives the full variable domain: EAGVTQFPSHSVIEKGQTVTLRCDPISGHDNLYWYRRVMGKEIKFLLHFVKESKQDESGMPNNRFLAERTGGTYSTLKVQPAELEDSGVYFCASSQRTTGGLIYGYTFGSGTRLTVV.

This clone was found a few times. The V call is TRBV4-2, the J call TRBJ1-5, with TRBD1 identical over 9 bases. J was trimmed by 4 bases and V by 2 bases; bases with no gene match: 6. This CDR3 contains 16 residues. The germline V gene has CDR1 LGHNA and CDR2 YNFKEQ. The CDR3 spells CASSQTGGADNQPQHF. The DNA for the CDR3 is TGTGCCAGCAGCCAAACAGGGGGCGCGGATAATCAGCCCCAGCATTTT.

This chain uses TRBV13 with TRBJ1-2, with 7 bases that match TRBD1. The CDR3 sequence is 15 residues long. Germline V gene sequence: CDR1 PRHDT, CDR2 FYEKMQ (reference sequence). Trimming cost V 3 bases and J 2 bases; bases outside gene matches: 6. The CDR3 DNA sequence: TGTGCCAGCAGCTTCGAGGGGGCGGGAAACTATGGCTACACCTTC. Residues: CASSFEGAGNYGYTF.

The chain recombines TRBV14 with TRBJ2-3; D is uncertain. CDR3 size: 15 residues. The V and J ends lost 0 bases and 2 bases respectively, with 9 bases between them. Looked up from germline, CDR1 is SGHDN and CDR2 is FVKESK. CDR3 amino acids: CASSQDWPATDTQYF. CDR3 bases: TGTGCCAGCAGCCAAGATTGGCCGGCCACAGATACGCAGTATTTT.

The chain uses TRBV4-2 and TRBJ2-7; 8 bases fit TRBD1. This CDR3 comprises 15 residues. V gave up 0 bases and J gave up 3 bases; unmatched junction bases: 4. CDR1 is LGHNA, CDR2 YNFKEQ, per germline. CDR3 in DNA: TGTGCCAGCAGCCAAGACCGGGGACAGGTCTACGAGCAGTACTTC. This encodes CASSQDRGQVYEQYF.

This clone showed up just a few times. This chain's CDR3 is CASSLGWAEAFF. CDR3 DNA: TGTGCCAGCAGCTTAGGTTGGGCTGAAGCTTTCTTT. This chain links TRBV7-9 with TRBJ1-1; D is undetermined. The ends were cut back, 1 base at V and 6 bases at J, with 6 bases in the middle. CDR1 and CDR2 (germline): SEHNR, FQNEAQ (reference sequence). This CDR3 contains 12 residues.

The chain's CDR3 is CATSRDRDYHTDTQYF. CDR3 coding DNA: TGTGCCACCAGCAGAGATCGGGACTATCACACAGATACGCAGTATTTT. The gene calls are TRBV15 and TRBJ2-3, with 7 bases matching TRBD2. Germline CDR1 reads LNHNV; CDR2 reads YYDKDF (reference sequence). Losses at the gene ends were 0 bases for V and 2 bases for J; bases not matched to a gene: 5. CDR3 size: 16 residues. The variable domain in full, with the rest retrieved from reference TRBV15 and TRBJ2-3, is DAMVIQNPRYQVTQFGKPVTLSCSQTLNHNVMYWYQQKSSQAPKLLFHYYDKDFNNEADTPDNFQSRRPNTSFCFLDIRSPGLGDTAMYLCATSRDRDYHTDTQYFGPGTRLTVL.

The J gene is TRBJ2-1, the V gene TRBV15, with 9 bases aligning to TRBD2. V dropped 0 bases and J dropped 9; count of bases not matched to a gene: 6. The CDR3 has 15 amino acids. Germline V lookup: CDR1 LNHNV, CDR2 YYDKDF (reference sequence). CDR3 coding DNA: TGTGCCACCAGCAGAGATAATAGCGGGAGTGGTGAGCAGTTCTTC. Protein: CATSRDNSGSGEQFF.

V and J are TRBV6-1 and TRBJ1-1, with D possibly matching TRBD1 (6 bases). The CDR3 contains 15 residues. Trimming shortened V by 3 bases and J by 0 bases, and 11 bases separated the two germline ends. Germline V gene data show CDR1 as MNHNS and CDR2 as SASEGT. The CDR3 sequence: CASSDPTGLNTEAFF. The CDR3 bases are TGTGCCAGCAGTGACCCGACAGGTCTGAACACTGAAGCTTTCTTT.

This chain uses TRBV27 with TRBJ1-1; a weak D match, TRBD1 (5 bases). CDR3 size: 13 residues. The ends were cut back, 8 bases at V and 0 bases at J, with 10 bases in the middle. Per germline, CDR1 MNHEY and CDR2 SMNVEV (reference sequence). The CDR3 region has the DNA TGTGCCAGCTGGGGGGTCATGAACACTGAAGCTTTCTTT. Amino acid sequence: CASWGVMNTEAFF.

V and J are TRBV7-9 and TRBJ2-1, with 11 bases lining up with TRBD2. Germline CDR1 SEHNR, CDR2 FQNEAQ (reference sequence). The CDR3 sequence is 15 residues long. Trimming cost V 5 bases and J 4 bases; bases outside gene matches: 4. The CDR3 coding sequence is TGTGCCAGCAGCCCGCGGACTAGCGGGTACAATGAGCAGTTCTTC. Translating it yields CASSPRTSGYNEQFF.

This clone has a handful of counts. The V gene is TRBV5-8, the J gene TRBJ1-2; D possibly corresponds to TRBD1 (6 bases). Trimming removed 1 base from V and 4 bases from J, with 11 bases in between. CDR1 and CDR2 from the germline V gene are SGHTS and YDEGEE. The CDR3 extends over 14 amino acids. This CDR3 is CASSLWTELYGYTF. The DNA of the CDR3 is TGTGCCAGCAGCTTGTGGACAGAACTCTATGGCTACACCTTC.